This T cell receptor beta chain is drawn from a study of blood T cell repertoires in COVID-19. Study-level information: T cells, B-cell-depleted T cells, or PBMCs provided the cDNA or gDNA that served as material.

As processed by the authors: Amplified reference gene primers provided the basis for estimating nucleated cell counts. Sequencing used immunoSEQ multiplex PCR; TCRdb keeps in-frame clones, though not all of them. For V, J and clone size, that table is used; D and trimming come from the DNA. The table lists roughly 67,000 clones, 76% of them singletons, with 5% to 7% in the top ten. The CDR3 is 13 residues long. V shed 4 bases and J 13 bases; nucleotides not matched to a gene: 8. Germline V gene lookup returns CDR1 KGHDR and CDR2 SFDVKD. Sequencing was carried out using peripheral blood. This TCR was recovered from a woman aged 50 to 60 with active or convalescent COVID-19. V gene TRBV24-1 combines with J gene TRBJ2-1, with 8 nucleotides matching TRBD1. CDR3 in DNA: TGTGCCACCAGTGAAGGACAGGGCCGCCCCCAGTTCTTC. This codes for CATSEGQGRPQFF.